These 31 T cell receptor beta chains originate from one sample sequenced in a study of CD8 T cells in ankylosing spondylitis (dated by TCRdb to about 2017). Receptors were amplified or captured by 5' RACE. Sequencing used an Illumina HiSeq 2500. Starting from the raw public reads, TCRdb applied fastp trimming at Q25, assembled clones with MiXCR and retained in-frame beta chains. Rows with one shared CDR3 protein collapse into an entry with the most common genes and DNA. Present in this sample are approximately 290,000 distinct CDR3 sequences, around 21% of which were seen just once. Roughly 3.4% of the sample is in the top ten clones. The sequenced sample was blood, either unsorted or a sorted T cell fraction (not recorded which). These receptors came from a female donor with ankylosing spondylitis or in good health (not recorded which).

This sequence joins TRBV6-2 or TRBV6-3 and TRBJ1-5; D unclear. The V end was cut by 5 bases, the J end by 2 bases, with 10 bases between. The length of the CDR3 is 14 residues. CDR1 is MNHEY and CDR2 is SVGEGT in the germline V gene. CDR3 sequence: CASSKRMGNQPQHF. The CDR3 nucleotides are TGTGCCAGCAGTAAGAGAATGGGCAATCAGCCCCAGCATTTT.

In its sample, this clonotype was seen once. V usage is TRBV9 and J usage is TRBJ2-1; 7 bases are a match to TRBD2. The junction had 9 bases not matched to a gene; V was cut back by 4 bases and J by 5 bases. This CDR3 is built from 15 residues. Germline V gene sequence: CDR1 SGDLS, CDR2 YYNGEE. CDR3 bases: TGTGCCAGCAGCTCCATAGCGGGCCTTAACAATGAGCAGTTCTTC. As protein: CASSSIAGLNNEQFF.

This clonotype appeared a few times. The chain uses TRBV5-1 and TRBJ2-7; TRBD2 matches 10 bases. Per the germline V gene, CDR1 is SGHRS and CDR2 is YFSETQ. Trimming removed 7 bases from V and 2 bases from J; junction bases left unmatched: 6. CDR3 size: 14 residues. The DNA for the CDR3 is TGCGCCAGCTATAGCGGGAGGACCCCCTACGAGCAGTACTTC. This translates into CASYSGRTPYEQYF.

This clonotype appeared many times. The V call is TRBV29-1, the J call TRBJ1-2; D not resolved. V was clipped by 8 bases and J by 1 base, with 8 bases between them. CDR1 is SQVTM, CDR2 ANQGSEA, per germline. This CDR3 contains 11 residues. The DNA for the CDR3 is TGCAGCACGGGCAGTAACTATGGCTACACCTTC. It codes for CSTGSNYGYTF.

In its sample, this clonotype was seen a few times. The chain couples TRBV7-9 to TRBJ1-1; unclear D gene. Trimming left V 2 bases short and J 3 bases short, with 7 bases between. The germline V gene has CDR1 SEHNR and CDR2 FQNEAQ (reference sequence). This CDR3 comprises 13 residues. CDR3 protein: CASSLTRDTEAFF. DNA of the CDR3: TGTGCCAGCAGCTTAACGAGGGACACTGAAGCTTTCTTT.

This clonotype was detected a few times. The V and J genes are TRBV30 and TRBJ1-1, with D unresolved. CDR3 length: 16 residues. Looked up from germline, CDR1 is GTSNPN and CDR2 is SVGIG (reference sequence). V lost 4 bases, J lost 2 bases, and 20 bases lay in between. CDR3 amino acids: CAWKSRTDMGNTEAFF. CDR3 in DNA: TGTGCCTGGAAAAGTCGAACCGACATGGGTAACACTGAAGCTTTCTTT. The full variable domain, its missing parts supplied by reference TRBV30 and TRBJ1-1, is SQTIHQWPATLVQPVGSPLSLECTVEGTSNPNLYWYRQAAGRGLQLLFYSVGIGQISSEVPQNLSASRPQDRQFILSSKKLLLSDSGFYLCAWKSRTDMGNTEAFFGQGTRLTVV.

The gene calls are TRBV5-5 and TRBJ2-3; TRBD2 matches at 9 bases. Per the germline V gene, CDR1 is SGHKS and CDR2 is YYEKEE (reference sequence). The CDR3 spans 15 residues. The V and J ends lost 4 bases and 6 bases, in that order; junction bases with no gene match: 9. CDR3 protein: CASSPLAGLGDTQYF. The CDR3 region has the DNA TGTGCCAGCAGCCCCCTAGCGGGGTTGGGGGATACGCAGTATTTT.

The CDR3 DNA is TGCAGTGCTAAAATCCCCCGGTTAGCACTAACAGATACGCAGTATTTT. Its protein product is CSAKIPRLALTDTQYF. V and J are TRBV20-1 and TRBJ2-3; D uncertain. CDR3 length: 16 amino acids. The germline V gene has CDR1 DFQATT and CDR2 SNEGSKA (reference sequence). V was trimmed by 4 bases and J by 3 bases, leaving 20 bases between them.

This clonotype has just a few counts. The J gene is TRBJ2-3, the V gene TRBV20-1; 12 bases are shared with TRBD2. After removal of 3 bases from V and 3 bases from J, the junction contained 10 bases not matched to a gene. Germline-derived CDR1 and CDR2 are DFQATT and SNEGSKA (reference sequence). The CDR3 length is 17 residues. CDR3 amino acids: CSASPLVLAGGTDTQYF. DNA of the CDR3: TGCAGTGCTAGCCCCTTAGTACTAGCGGGAGGTACAGATACGCAGTATTTT.

The gene calls are TRBV7-2 and TRBJ2-6; unclear D gene. This CDR3 contains 15 residues. The V gene's germline CDR1 is SGHTA and CDR2 FQGNSA. Trimming left V 1 base short and J 2 bases short, with 6 bases between. In nucleotides, the CDR3 is TGTGCCAGCAGCTTAGGTTGGCCTGGGGCCAACGTCCTGACTTTC. It is translated as CASSLGWPGANVLTF.

This sequence joins TRBV5-1 and TRBJ2-1; tentative D call: TRBD2 (6 bases). Trimming took off 3 bases at V and 9 bases at J, with 16 bases between the two ends. The CDR3 is made up of 14 amino acids. CDR1 SGHRS and CDR2 YFSETQ come from the germline V gene. The CDR3 DNA reads as TGCGCCAGCAGCTCGCCCGGGAGAACGGGTGAGCAGTTCTTC. Amino acids: CASSSPGRTGEQFF.

This clonotype appeared a few times. The chain carries TRBV7-9 and TRBJ2-7; 13 nucleotides match TRBD2. Germline V gives CDR1 SEHNR, CDR2 FQNEAQ (reference sequence). V was pared by 2 bases and J by 7 bases, with 2 bases of the junction left unmatched. The CDR3 is 14 amino acids. Here the CDR3 DNA reads TGTGCCAGCAGCTTAACTAGCGGGAGGGATGAGCAGTACTTC. Its translation: CASSLTSGRDEQYF.

This chain links TRBV12-3 or TRBV12-4 with TRBJ2-2, with unresolved D. CDR3 length: 13 residues. With 7 bases removed from V and 0 bases from J, the gap between germline ends came to 6 bases. In nucleotides, the CDR3 is TGTGCCAGCAAGAACCCGAACACCGGGGAGCTGTTTTTT. Translating gives CASKNPNTGELFF.

At least ten counts were recorded for this clonotype. The chain combines TRBV29-1 with TRBJ2-3, with D unclear. This CDR3 is built from 13 residues. Trimming pared 3 bases from V and 2 bases from J, leaving 9 bases between. CDR1 and CDR2 from the germline V gene are SQVTM and ANQGSEA. In DNA form, the CDR3 reads TGCAGCGTTGATTTACTTTTCACAGATACGCAGTATTTT. Translating gives CSVDLLFTDTQYF.

The sample holds a few counts of this clonotype. The chain links TRBV4-3 to TRBJ2-2; TRBD1 is a possible D gene (6 bases). This CDR3 has 16 residues. Looked up from germline, CDR1 is LGHNA and CDR2 is YSLEER. Trimming cost V 0 bases and J 2 bases, with 10 bases left between them. The CDR3: CASSQDPQGNTGELFF. CDR3 coding DNA: TGCGCCAGCAGCCAAGATCCACAGGGTAACACCGGGGAGCTGTTTTTT.

This clonotype was seen a few times. This chain connects TRBV19 to TRBJ2-7, with D possibly matching TRBD2 (5 bases). Trimming took off 7 bases at V and 2 bases at J, with 18 bases between the two ends. This CDR3 spans 15 amino acids. Per germline, CDR1 LNHDA and CDR2 SQIVND (reference sequence). Here the CDR3 reads CASKFERAGAYEQYF. The DNA for the CDR3 is TGTGCCAGTAAATTTGAGAGGGCGGGCGCCTACGAGCAGTACTTC.

This clonotype was seen more than once but under ten times. The V gene is TRBV10-3, the J gene TRBJ2-4; tentatively, D is TRBD1 (6 bases). Trimming took off 0 bases at V and 5 bases at J, with 29 bases between the two ends. The V gene's germline CDR1 is ENHRY and CDR2 SYGVKD. The CDR3 runs to 21 residues. The CDR3 coding sequence is TGTGCCATCAGTGAGTCGAAATGGGATGGGGGCTCTTCTTTGCTGGAAAACATTCAGTACTTC. This sequence encodes CAISESKWDGGSSLLENIQYF.

The table lists this clonotype with a few counts. J is TRBJ1-1 and V is TRBV6-2 or TRBV6-3; no firm D call. Germline V CDR1 and CDR2: MNHEY, SVGEGT. This CDR3 is built from 11 residues. Trimming stripped 10 bases from V and 4 bases from J, with 10 bases between. The CDR3, as DNA: TGTGCCACCTCCCGGACCACTGAAGCTTTCTTT. This encodes CATSRTTEAFF.

There are many counts of this clonotype. The rearrangement uses TRBV11-2 and TRBJ2-5; D might be TRBD1 (6 bases). CDR1 SGHAT and CDR2 FQNNGV come from the germline V gene. The CDR3 is 15 residues long. The V end lost 6 bases, the J end lost 0 bases, and 14 bases lay between the germline ends. The CDR3: CASSPGQLYQETQYF. The CDR3 nucleotides are TGTGCCAGCAGTCCTGGACAGTTGTACCAAGAGACCCAGTACTTC.

This clonotype came up a few times. Here the CDR3 reads CASSEGVAGDTQYF. For the CDR3, the DNA is TGTGCCAGCAGTGAGGGAGTAGCGGGAGATACGCAGTATTTT. V gene TRBV2 combines with J gene TRBJ2-3, with 7 bases matching TRBD2. Germline V gene data show CDR1 as SNHLY and CDR2 as FYNNEI. The CDR3 sequence is 14 residues long. V lost 3 bases, J lost 5 bases, and 5 bases stayed unmatched.

The gene calls are TRBV7-2 and TRBJ2-5, with D tentatively TRBD2 (5 bases). Germline lookup yields CDR1 SGHTA and CDR2 FQGNSA. Trimming removed 1 base from V and 5 bases from J, with 11 bases in between. The CDR3 is 14 amino acids. The CDR3: CASSLDAGAETQYF. The CDR3 DNA sequence: TGTGCCAGCAGCTTAGATGCGGGCGCGGAGACCCAGTACTTC.

V gene TRBV7-9 combines with J gene TRBJ2-1; 7 bases line up with TRBD1. This CDR3 spans 15 amino acids. The trim removed 5 bases at V and 4 bases at J, leaving 8 bases unmatched. The germline V gene encodes CDR1 SEHNR and CDR2 FQNEAQ (reference sequence). This CDR3 reads CASSPSRQGYNEQFF. In DNA form, the CDR3 reads TGTGCCAGCAGCCCCAGCCGACAGGGTTACAATGAGCAGTTCTTC.

This clonotype was recorded at least ten times. The J gene is TRBJ1-2, the V gene TRBV12-3 or TRBV12-4; no definite D call. V dropped 10 bases and J dropped 8 bases, with 14 bases sitting between them. The CDR3 is 11 amino acids. This chain's CDR3 is CAIPRRRGYTF. The DNA of the CDR3 is TGTGCCATCCCGAGGAGAAGAGGCTACACCTTC.

CDR3 DNA sequence: TGTGCCAGCAGTTACGGAGGAAACGGCTACACCTTC. This translates into CASSYGGNGYTF. This rearrangement joins TRBV6-6 to TRBJ1-2; D uncertain. This CDR3 spans 12 amino acids. Germline V gene data show CDR1 as MNHNY and CDR2 as SVGAGI (reference sequence). V was pared by 2 bases and J by 8 bases, with 9 bases between.

This clonotype was seen many times. This chain connects TRBV29-1 to TRBJ1-4; 9 bases match TRBD1. CDR3 length: 13 amino acids. The germline V gene encodes CDR1 SQVTM and CDR2 ANQGSEA. The J segment lost 7 bases and the V segment lost 7 bases, leaving 7 bases of the junction unmatched. The CDR3 protein is CSARTGDGEKLFF. The CDR3 DNA follows: TGCAGCGCCAGGACAGGGGACGGTGAAAAACTGTTTTTT.

This clonotype was counted at least ten times. The CDR3 DNA reads as TGTGCCAGCAGCCAACAAATTGCGGGAACCTACAATGAGCAGTTCTTC. Protein sequence: CASSQQIAGTYNEQFF. The chain has TRBV4-2 and TRBJ2-1, with D perhaps TRBD2 (6 bases). V was trimmed by 2 bases and J by 2 bases, leaving 13 bases between them. Per the germline V gene, CDR1 is LGHNA and CDR2 is YNFKEQ. The CDR3 sequence is 16 residues long.

This clonotype was counted many times. The gene calls are TRBV29-1 and TRBJ1-1; a possible D gene is TRBD1 (6 bases). The CDR3 length is 13 residues. CDR1 SQVTM and CDR2 ANQGSEA come from the germline V gene. V lost 6 bases, J lost 3 bases, and 14 bases lay in between. CDR3 coding DNA: TGCAGCGTGGGCCAAGGGGGTGACACTGAAGCTTTCTTT. Protein: CSVGQGGDTEAFF.

The chain recombines TRBV2 with TRBJ1-1; D perhaps matches TRBD1 (6 bases). CDR3 length equals 12 residues. Germline CDR1 and CDR2: SNHLY and FYNNEI. Deletions cut 8 bases from V and 5 bases from J, with 12 bases between. The CDR3, as DNA: TGTGCCAGCGGGGGGGCTTGGACTGAAGCTTTCTTT. Residues: CASGGAWTEAFF.

This clonotype has just a few counts. This chain uses TRBV4-2 with TRBJ2-6, with D hard to call. This CDR3 is 16 amino acids long. Germline V CDR1 and CDR2: LGHNA, YNFKEQ. Trimming left V 1 base short and J 2 bases short, with 9 bases between. The CDR3 reads CASSQAGGAGANVLTF. The CDR3 DNA follows: TGTGCCAGCAGCCAAGCGGGTGGGGCTGGGGCCAACGTCCTGACTTTC.

The rearrangement links TRBV12-3 or TRBV12-4 to TRBJ1-5, with D possibly being TRBD1 (5 bases). With 4 bases removed from V and 4 bases from J, the gap between germline ends came to 11 bases. The CDR3 has 14 residues. Here the CDR3 reads CASSSRQRNQPQHF. The CDR3 region has the DNA TGTGCCAGCAGTTCAAGACAGCGAAATCAGCCCCAGCATTTT.

This clonotype has at least ten counts. The genes are TRBV6-5 and TRBJ2-1; TRBD2 agrees at 7 bases. The CDR3 has 14 amino acids. CDR1 is MNHEY, CDR2 SVGAGI, per germline. J gave up 8 bases and V 1 base, and 5 bases lay outside the gene matches. CDR3 loop: CASSYWAGVDEQFF. In DNA form, the CDR3 reads TGTGCCAGCAGTTACTGGGCGGGAGTCGATGAGCAGTTCTTC.